The 11 T cell receptor beta chains given below trace back to one sample, sequenced in a study of response to subunit inactivated influenza vaccine. TCRdb itself ran the RT-PCR reads through MiXCR, one entry per CDR3 protein. Of roughly 630,000 distinct CDR3 sequences listed, around 13% are singletons. This sample comprised PBMCs from blood, obtained 14 to 15 days before vaccination. The receptors were sampled from a man over 45 who received an inactivated influenza vaccine.

This clonotype occurred a few times. The CDR3 reads CASSPQAVSSTDTQYF. The CDR3 DNA follows: TGTGCCAGCAGCCCCCAAGCCGTATCTAGCACAGATACGCAGTATTTT. The chain recombines TRBV7-6 with TRBJ2-3; D is ambiguous. Germline assignment: CDR1 SGHVS and CDR2 FNYEAQ. V lost 5 bases and J 0 bases, leaving 15 bases between the germline ends. CDR3 length equals 16 residues. The whole variable domain, remainder taken from reference TRBV7-6 and TRBJ2-3, is GAGVSQSPRYKVTKRGQDVALRCDPISGHVSLYWYRQALGQGPEFLTYFNYEAQQDKSGLPNDRFSAERPEGSISTLTIQRTEQRDSAMYRCASSPQAVSSTDTQYFGPGTRLTVL.

This clonotype was counted many times. This chain connects TRBV7-2 to TRBJ2-7, with 9 bases lining up with TRBD1. The V gene end was trimmed by 1 base and the J gene end by 4 bases; junction bases not matched to a gene: 5. The CDR3 spans 15 residues. The germline V gene has CDR1 SGHTA and CDR2 FQGNSA. CDR3 region: CASSLDGTGFYEQYF. DNA of the CDR3: TGTGCCAGCAGCTTAGACGGGACAGGGTTTTACGAGCAGTACTTC.

This clonotype was detected only a few times. This chain connects TRBV27 to TRBJ2-7; TRBD2 aligns across 12 bases. Germline V gene sequence: CDR1 MNHEY, CDR2 SMNVEV (reference sequence). V lost 11 bases and J lost 6; bases outside the gene matches: 23. This CDR3 comprises 18 residues. The CDR3 DNA sequence: TGTGCCGCCAGCAGTTTATTTGGACTAGCGGGGCCGGCCGGCGAGCAGTACTTC. This codes for CAASSLFGLAGPAGEQYF.

This clonotype was found once. Germline and junction disagree at one end, which may indicate a read error. The chain has TRBV30 and TRBJ2-7; no clear D. There are 11 residues in the CDR3. Germline V gene lookup returns CDR1 GTSNPN and CDR2 SVGIG (reference sequence). Written as DNA, the CDR3 is TGTGCCTGGTCTCACGGTCCCGAGCCGTACTTC. This translates into CAWSHGPEPYF.

This clonotype was picked up a small number of times. This chain uses TRBV7-2 with TRBJ2-5; weak D call: TRBD1 (5 bases). The CDR3 sequence is 13 residues long. Trimming stripped 3 bases from V and 4 bases from J, with 9 bases between. The germline CDR1 and CDR2 sequences are SGHTA and FQGNSA. DNA for the CDR3: TGTGCCAGCAGCTTTAATCAGGGAGAGACCCAGTACTTC. Its protein is CASSFNQGETQYF.

This sequence joins TRBV12-3 or TRBV12-4 and TRBJ2-1; D is unclear. Trimming took off 3 bases at V and 5 bases at J, with 20 bases between the two ends. This CDR3 contains 17 residues. The CDR3 region is CASSFSPGRKYNNEQFF. DNA of the CDR3: TGTGCCAGCAGTTTCTCCCCGGGCCGAAAATACAACAATGAGCAGTTCTTC.

This clonotype was counted a single time. The V gene is TRBV15, the J gene TRBJ1-1; D unresolved. Trimming pared 1 base from V and 1 base from J, leaving 4 bases between. The CDR3 totals 13 residues. The germline V gene has CDR1 LNHNV and CDR2 YYDKDF (reference sequence). CDR3 nucleotides: TGTGCCACCAGCAGAGGAGGGAACACTGAAGCTTTCTTT. Protein sequence: CATSRGGNTEAFF.

The J gene is TRBJ2-7, the V gene TRBV6-5; 10 nucleotides line up with TRBD2. Germline-derived CDR1 and CDR2 are MNHEY and SVGAGI. CDR3 length equals 15 residues. The trim removed 2 bases at V and 3 bases at J, leaving 4 bases unmatched. In nucleotides, the CDR3 is TGTGCCAGCAGTTACCCCCCTAGCGGGGGCTACGAGCAGTACTTC. Protein sequence: CASSYPPSGGYEQYF.

This sequence joins TRBV19 and TRBJ1-1; 7 bases fit TRBD1. This CDR3 contains 17 residues. Trimming took 4 bases from V and 2 from J; bases not matched to a gene: 13. The germline gives CDR1 LNHDA, CDR2 SQIVND (reference sequence). CDR3 loop: CASSTTLTGTVNTEAFF. The CDR3 region has the DNA TGTGCCAGTAGTACGACCTTAACCGGGACAGTTAACACTGAAGCTTTCTTT.

This clonotype was seen many times. This sequence joins TRBV29-1 and TRBJ2-5; D ambiguous. The germline gives CDR1 SQVTM, CDR2 ANQGSEA. The CDR3 spans 13 residues. V was cut by 4 bases and J by 3 bases, with 12 bases left in between. CDR3 loop: CSVVWAAKETQYF. The CDR3 DNA follows: TGCAGCGTTGTGTGGGCGGCGAAAGAGACCCAGTACTTC.

J is TRBJ2-5 and V is TRBV5-1; no clear D gene. V lost 0 bases and J lost 4, with 10 bases in between. In germline, CDR1 is SGHRS, CDR2 YFSETQ. This CDR3 has 14 amino acids. This chain's CDR3 is CASSLAKAGETQYF. CDR3 coding DNA: TGCGCCAGCAGCTTGGCCAAGGCCGGAGAGACCCAGTACTTC.